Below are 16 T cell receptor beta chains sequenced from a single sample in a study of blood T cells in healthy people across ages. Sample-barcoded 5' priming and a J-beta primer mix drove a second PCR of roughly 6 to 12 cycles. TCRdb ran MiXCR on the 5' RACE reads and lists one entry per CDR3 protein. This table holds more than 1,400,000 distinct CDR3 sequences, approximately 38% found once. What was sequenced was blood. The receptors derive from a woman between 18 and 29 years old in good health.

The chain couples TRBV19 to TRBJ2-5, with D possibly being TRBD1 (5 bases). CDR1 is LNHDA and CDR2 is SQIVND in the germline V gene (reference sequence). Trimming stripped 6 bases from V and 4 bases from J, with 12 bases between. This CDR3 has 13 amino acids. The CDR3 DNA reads TGTGCCAGTAGGAGACAGCCCGGAGAGACCCAGTACTTC. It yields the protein CASRRQPGETQYF.

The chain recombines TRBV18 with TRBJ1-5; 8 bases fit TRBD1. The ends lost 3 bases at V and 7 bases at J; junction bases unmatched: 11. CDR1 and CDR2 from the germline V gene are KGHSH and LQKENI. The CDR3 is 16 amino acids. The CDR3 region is CASSPSGTGRRQPQHF. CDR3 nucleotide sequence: TGTGCCAGCTCACCTTCCGGGACAGGTAGGCGACAGCCCCAGCATTTT.

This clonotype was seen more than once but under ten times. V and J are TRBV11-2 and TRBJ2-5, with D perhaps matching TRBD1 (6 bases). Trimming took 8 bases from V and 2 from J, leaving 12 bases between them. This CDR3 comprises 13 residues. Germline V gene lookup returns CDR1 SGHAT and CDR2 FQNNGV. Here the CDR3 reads CASARGGQETQYF. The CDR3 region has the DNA TGTGCCAGCGCCCGAGGGGGACAAGAGACCCAGTACTTC.

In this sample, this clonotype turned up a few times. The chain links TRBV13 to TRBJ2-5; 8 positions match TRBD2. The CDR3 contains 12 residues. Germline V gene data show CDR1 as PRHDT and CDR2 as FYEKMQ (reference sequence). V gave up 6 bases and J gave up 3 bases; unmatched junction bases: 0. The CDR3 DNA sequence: TGTGCCAGCAGTAGCGGGAAAGAGACCCAGTACTTC. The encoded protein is CASSSGKETQYF.

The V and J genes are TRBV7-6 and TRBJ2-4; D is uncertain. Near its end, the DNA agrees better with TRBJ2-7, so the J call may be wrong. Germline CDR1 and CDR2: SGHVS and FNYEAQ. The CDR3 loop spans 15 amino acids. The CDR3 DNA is TGTGCCAGCAGCCTAGAGGTCGACCGGTGGTGCGAGCAGTACTTC. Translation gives CASSLEVDRWCEQYF.

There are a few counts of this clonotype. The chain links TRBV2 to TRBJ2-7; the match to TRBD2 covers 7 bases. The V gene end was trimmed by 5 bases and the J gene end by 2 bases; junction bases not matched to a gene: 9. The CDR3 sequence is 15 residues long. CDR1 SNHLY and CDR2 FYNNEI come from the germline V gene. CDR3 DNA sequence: TGTGCCAGCAGTCGAGGACTAGTCCCTCCCTACGAGCAGTACTTC. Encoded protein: CASSRGLVPPYEQYF.

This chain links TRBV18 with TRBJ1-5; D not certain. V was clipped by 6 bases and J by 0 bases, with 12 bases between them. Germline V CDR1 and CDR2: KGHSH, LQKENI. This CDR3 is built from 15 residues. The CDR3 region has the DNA TGTGCCAGCTCCCCTCAGGCATATAGCAATCAGCCCCAGCATTTT. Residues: CASSPQAYSNQPQHF.

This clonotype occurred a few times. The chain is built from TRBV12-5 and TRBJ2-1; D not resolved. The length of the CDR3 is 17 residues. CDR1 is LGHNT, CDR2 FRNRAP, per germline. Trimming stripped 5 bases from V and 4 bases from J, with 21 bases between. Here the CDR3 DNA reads TGTGCTAGTGGTCCACCGGTAAGGATAGAGTCTTACAATGAGCAGTTCTTC. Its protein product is CASGPPVRIESYNEQFF.

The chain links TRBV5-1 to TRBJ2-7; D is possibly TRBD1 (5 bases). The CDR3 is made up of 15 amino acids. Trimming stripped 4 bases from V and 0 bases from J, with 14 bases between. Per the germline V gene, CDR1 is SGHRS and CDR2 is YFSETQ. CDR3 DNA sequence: TGCGCCAGCAGCCTAGGGGTAGAGAGCTCCTACGAGCAGTACTTC. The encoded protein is CASSLGVESSYEQYF.

CDR3 coding DNA: TGCAGTGCTAGTACGGGACTAGCCTCCTACAATGAGCAGTACTTC. Encoded protein: CSASTGLASYNEQYF. This chain joins TRBV20-1 and TRBJ2-1; the match to TRBD2 covers 9 bases. With the DNA end fitting TRBJ2-7 better, the J assignment may be wrong. This CDR3 is 15 amino acids long. The V gene's germline CDR1 is DFQATT and CDR2 SNEGSKA (reference sequence).

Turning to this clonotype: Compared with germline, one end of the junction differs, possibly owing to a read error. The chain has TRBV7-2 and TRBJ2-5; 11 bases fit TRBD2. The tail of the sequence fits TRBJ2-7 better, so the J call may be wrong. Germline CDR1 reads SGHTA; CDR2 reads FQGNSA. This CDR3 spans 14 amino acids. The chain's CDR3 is CASSLAGGLREQYF. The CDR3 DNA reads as TGTGCCAGCAGCCTAGCGGGAGGCCTCCGCGAGCAGTACTTC.

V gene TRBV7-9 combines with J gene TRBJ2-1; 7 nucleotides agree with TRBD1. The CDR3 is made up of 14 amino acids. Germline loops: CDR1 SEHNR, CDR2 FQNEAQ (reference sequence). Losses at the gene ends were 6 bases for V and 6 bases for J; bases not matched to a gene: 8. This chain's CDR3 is CASRRTGGLNEQFF. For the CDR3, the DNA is TGTGCCAGCAGGCGGACAGGAGGCCTCAATGAGCAGTTCTTC.

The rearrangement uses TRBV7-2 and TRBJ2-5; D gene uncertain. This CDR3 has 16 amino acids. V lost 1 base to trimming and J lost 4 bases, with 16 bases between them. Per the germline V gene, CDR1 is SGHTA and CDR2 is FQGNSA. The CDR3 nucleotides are TGTGCCAGCAGCTTAGATGCCGGGCGGCTCGGAGAGACCCAGTACTTC. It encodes CASSLDAGRLGETQYF.

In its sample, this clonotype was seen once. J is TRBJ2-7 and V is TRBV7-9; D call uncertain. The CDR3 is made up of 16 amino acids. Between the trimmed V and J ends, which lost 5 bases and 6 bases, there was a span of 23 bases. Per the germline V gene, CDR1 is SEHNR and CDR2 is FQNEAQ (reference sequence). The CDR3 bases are TGTGCCAGCAGCCCATCTGGGCCCAGGACCAGCTGCGAGCAGTACTTC. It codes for CASSPSGPRTSCEQYF.

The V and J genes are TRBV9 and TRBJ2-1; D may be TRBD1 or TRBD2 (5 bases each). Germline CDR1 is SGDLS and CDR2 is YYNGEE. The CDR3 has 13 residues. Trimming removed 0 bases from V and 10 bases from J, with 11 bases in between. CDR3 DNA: TGTGCCAGCAGCGTAGTCGGGGCCACGGAGCAGTTCTTC. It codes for CASSVVGATEQFF.

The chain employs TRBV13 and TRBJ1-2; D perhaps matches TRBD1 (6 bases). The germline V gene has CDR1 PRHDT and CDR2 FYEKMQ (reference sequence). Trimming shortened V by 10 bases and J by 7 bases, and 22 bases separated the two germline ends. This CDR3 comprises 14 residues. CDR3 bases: TGTGCCACTAGGGGATTGGCAGGGGAGTCTGGCTACACCTTC. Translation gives CATRGLAGESGYTF.